The T cell receptor beta chain under discussion was sequenced for a study of CD8+CD57+ T cells in acquired aplastic anemia. Across the whole study: Sorted CD4+ and CD8+ cells gave an average of about 3 ug of DNA. Study-level findings and limits: Patients and controls shared twenty-nine CD8+ CDR3 sequences, highly expressed in patients.

Individuals selected for sequencing had exhibited CD8+CD57+ cell expansion on flow cytometry. As a group, the patients uniformly had severe acquired aplastic anemia. Patients were therapy-naive when their blood was sampled. The CDR3 has 14 amino acids. Germline CDR1 and CDR2: SGDLS and YYNGEE. After removal of 3 bases from V and 8 bases from J, the junction contained 9 bases not matched to a gene. A remark on this clonotype: What it recognizes is unknown.

Template material for TCR beta VDJ and CDR3 profiling consisted of genomic DNA. MiXCR, run by TCRdb on the reads, gives a single entry per CDR3 protein. In the table there are about 120,000 distinct CDR3 sequences, about 50% of which are singletons. The clonotype comes from a human donor with aplastic anemia. The chain joins TRBV9 to TRBJ1-2; 8 nucleotides match TRBD1. The sequenced material came from sorted CD4+, CD8+, or CD8+CD57+ T cells (not recorded which) from PBMCs. The CDR3 nucleotides read TGTGCCAGCAGCGGGACAGGGCTTACAGGGGGCTACACCTTC. It specifies CASSGTGLTGGYTF.